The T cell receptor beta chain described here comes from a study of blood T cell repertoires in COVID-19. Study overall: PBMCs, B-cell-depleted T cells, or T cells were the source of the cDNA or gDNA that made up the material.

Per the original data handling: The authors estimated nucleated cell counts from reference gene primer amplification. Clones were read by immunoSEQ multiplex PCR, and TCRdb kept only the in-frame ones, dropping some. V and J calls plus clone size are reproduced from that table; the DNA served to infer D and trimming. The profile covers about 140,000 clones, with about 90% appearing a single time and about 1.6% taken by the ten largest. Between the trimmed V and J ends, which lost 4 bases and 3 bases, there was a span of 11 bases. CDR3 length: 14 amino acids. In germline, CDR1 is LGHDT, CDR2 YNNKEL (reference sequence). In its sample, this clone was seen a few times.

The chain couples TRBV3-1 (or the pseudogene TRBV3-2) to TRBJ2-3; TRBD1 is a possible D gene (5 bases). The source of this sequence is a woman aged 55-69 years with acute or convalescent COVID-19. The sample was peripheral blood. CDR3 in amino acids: CASSPRQKTDTQYF. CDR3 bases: TGTGCCAGCAGCCCCCGACAGAAAACAGATACGCAGTATTTT.